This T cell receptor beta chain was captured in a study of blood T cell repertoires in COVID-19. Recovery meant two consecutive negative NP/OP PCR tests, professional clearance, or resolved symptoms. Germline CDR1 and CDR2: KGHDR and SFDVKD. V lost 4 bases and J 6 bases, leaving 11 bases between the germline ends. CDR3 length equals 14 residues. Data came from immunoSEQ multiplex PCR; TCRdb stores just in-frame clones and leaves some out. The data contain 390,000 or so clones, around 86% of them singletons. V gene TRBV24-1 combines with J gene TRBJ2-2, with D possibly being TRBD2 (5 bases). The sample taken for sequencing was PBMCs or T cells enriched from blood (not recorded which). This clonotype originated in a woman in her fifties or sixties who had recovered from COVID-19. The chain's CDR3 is CATSDVDYSGELFF. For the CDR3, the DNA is TGTGCCACCAGTGACGTTGACTATTCCGGGGAGCTGTTTTTT.